The 15 T cell receptor beta chains given below trace back to one sample, sequenced in a study of blood T cell repertoires in COVID-19. Clones were read by immunoSEQ multiplex PCR, and TCRdb kept only the in-frame ones, dropping some. The sample lists 150,000 or so clones; approximately 79% were seen once. Sequencing input: peripheral blood. Source of these receptors: a woman aged 80 or older with acute or convalescent COVID-19.

The chain uses TRBV7-9 and TRBJ1-3; the D is unclear. CDR1 is SEHNR and CDR2 is FQNEAQ in the germline V gene (reference sequence). Trimming took 1 base from V and 7 from J, leaving 5 bases between them. CDR3 length: 12 residues. The CDR3 DNA reads TGTGCCAGCAGCTTAGGAGGGAACACCATATATTTT. Residues: CASSLGGNTIYF.

J is TRBJ1-5 and V is TRBV6-5, with 7 nucleotides matching TRBD1. J was trimmed by 3 bases and V by 4 bases; bases with no gene match: 6. The CDR3 runs to 15 residues. In germline, CDR1 is MNHEY, CDR2 SVGAGI. The CDR3 here is CASSSRDSYNQPQHF. The CDR3 nucleotides are TGTGCCAGCAGTTCCCGGGACAGCTACAATCAGCCCCAGCATTTT.

This clone was counted between two and nine times. This rearrangement joins TRBV12-3 or TRBV12-4 to TRBJ1-2; D unclear. V lost 3 bases and J lost 7, with 9 bases in between. CDR3 size: 12 residues. For the CDR3, the DNA is TGTGCCAGCAGTTTGTACAGCCTTGGCTACACCTTC. Its translation: CASSLYSLGYTF.

This clone was seen once. The V gene is TRBV7-3, the J gene TRBJ2-5; TRBD1 matches 9 bases. The V gene's germline CDR1 is SGHTA and CDR2 FQGTGA. The V gene end was trimmed by 6 bases and the J gene end by 5 bases; junction bases not matched to a gene: 10. This CDR3 spans 15 amino acids. CDR3 sequence: CASRKTGGAGETQYF. The CDR3, as DNA: TGTGCCAGCAGGAAAACAGGGGGCGCGGGGGAGACCCAGTACTTC.

This clone was seen only once. The chain couples TRBV9 to TRBJ1-2; D might be TRBD1 (6 bases). Germline V gene data show CDR1 as SGDLS and CDR2 as YYNGEE. Trimming took off 0 bases at V and 4 bases at J, with 19 bases between the two ends. There are 17 residues in the CDR3. Here the CDR3 reads CASSVASRPRGAYGYTF. The CDR3 DNA sequence: TGTGCCAGCAGCGTAGCTAGCCGGCCCCGGGGGGCCTATGGCTACACCTTC.

This clone was detected a few times. V gene TRBV27 combines with J gene TRBJ1-6; possibly TRBD1 for D (6 bases). The CDR3 is made up of 16 amino acids. The V and J ends lost 0 bases and 8 bases respectively, with 14 bases between them. Germline V lookup: CDR1 MNHEY, CDR2 SMNVEV (reference sequence). The CDR3 nucleotides read TGTGCCAGCAGTTTATCGGGGGGCGGGGGGTATTCACCCCTCCACTTT. As protein: CASSLSGGGGYSPLHF.

Only a few counts were recorded for this clone. The chain has TRBV5-6 and TRBJ1-1; 7 positions agree with TRBD1. Germline CDR1 is SGHDT and CDR2 is YYEEEE. J gave up 5 bases and V 3 bases, and 7 bases lay outside the gene matches. The CDR3 extends over 14 amino acids. CDR3 nucleotide sequence: TGTGCCAGCAGCTGGAGGGACAGTGGGACTGAAGCTTTCTTT. Protein: CASSWRDSGTEAFF.

The CDR3 is CASSSEGAANQPQHF. CDR3 bases: TGTGCCAGCAGCTCCGAAGGGGCCGCCAATCAGCCCCAGCATTTT. The J gene is TRBJ1-5, the V gene TRBV3-1 (or the pseudogene TRBV3-2); TRBD1 is a possible D gene (5 bases). CDR3 size: 15 residues. The germline V gene has CDR1 LGHDT and CDR2 YNNKEL (reference sequence). V lost 5 bases, J lost 3 bases, and 14 bases lay in between.

The rearrangement uses TRBV2 and TRBJ1-1, with unresolved D. V was shortened by 7 bases and J by 1 base, with 10 bases between the two germline ends. The length of the CDR3 is 13 residues. In germline, CDR1 is SNHLY, CDR2 FYNNEI. CDR3 nucleotide sequence: TGTGCCAGCAAATCCGAGGCGAACACTGAAGCTTTCTTT. Its translation is CASKSEANTEAFF.

The chain carries TRBV7-2 and TRBJ2-1; 13 positions agree with TRBD2. The ends lost 5 bases at V and 8 bases at J; junction bases unmatched: 6. Germline V gene lookup returns CDR1 SGHTA and CDR2 FQGNSA. There are 15 residues in the CDR3. CDR3 in amino acids: CASSRTSGGLYEQFF. CDR3 coding DNA: TGTGCCAGCAGCCGGACTAGCGGGGGTCTCTATGAGCAGTTCTTC.

This clone occurred once. V is TRBV7-8 and J is TRBJ2-2; the D is unclear. This CDR3 region has 15 residues. Trimming took off 5 bases at V and 0 bases at J, with 10 bases between the two ends. Per the germline V gene, CDR1 is SGHVS and CDR2 is FQNEAQ. CDR3 sequence (DNA): TGTGCCAGCAGCGTGACTCCGACGAACACCGGGGAGCTGTTTTTT. It encodes CASSVTPTNTGELFF. The full variable domain, completed using reference TRBV7-8 and TRBJ2-2, is GAGVSQSPRYKVAKRGQDVALRCDPISGHVSLFWYQQALGQGPEFLTYFQNEAQLDKSGLPSDRFFAERPEGSVSTLKIQRTQQEDSAVYLCASSVTPTNTGELFFGEGSRLTVL.

The chain carries TRBV11-2 and TRBJ2-5; 7 positions match TRBD2. Losses at the gene ends were 2 bases for V and 1 base for J; bases not matched to a gene: 1. The CDR3 contains 14 residues. Germline CDR1 and CDR2: SGHAT and FQNNGV. CDR3 in DNA: TGTGCCAGCAGCTTACTAGCGGCCCAAGAGACCCAGTACTTC. As protein: CASSLLAAQETQYF.

V gene TRBV3-1 (or the pseudogene TRBV3-2) combines with J gene TRBJ2-6, with TRBD1 matching over 8 bases. The CDR3 is 17 amino acids. V trimming: 5 bases; J trimming: 0 bases; junction bases outside the gene matches: 6. The germline V gene has CDR1 LGHDT and CDR2 YNNKEL (reference sequence). In DNA form, the CDR3 reads TGTGCCAGCAGCTTTTGGACAGGGTTCTCTGGGGCCAACGTCCTGACTTTC. Its protein product is CASSFWTGFSGANVLTF.

V usage is TRBV7-2 and J usage is TRBJ1-5; no firm D call. The V end was cut by 6 bases, the J end by 5 bases, with 11 bases between. The CDR3 has 13 residues. Per germline, CDR1 SGHTA and CDR2 FQGNSA. The CDR3 region has the DNA TGTGCCAGCAGTGGTAGCGGTGATCAGCCCCAGCATTTT. Its protein product is CASSGSGDQPQHF.

This clone was seen only a few times. The V and J genes are TRBV7-9 and TRBJ1-6; D might be TRBD1 (5 bases). The CDR3 is 15 amino acids. CDR1 and CDR2 from the germline V gene are SEHNR and FQNEAQ (reference sequence). V gave up 5 bases and J gave up 7 bases, with 15 bases separating them. CDR3 loop: CASSRGWGVNSPLHF. The DNA for the CDR3 is TGTGCCAGCAGCCGAGGCTGGGGGGTAAATTCACCCCTCCACTTT.